This T cell receptor beta chain originates from a study of T cell responses to AZD1222 COVID-19 vaccine. Overall study findings and caveats: Samples come after the peak T cell response, not at day 14. Among the donors, most were white British and more were female, and clonal diversity was possibly underestimated.

On this clone itself: Its antigen remains unidentified.

This table comes from immunoSEQ multiplex PCR, and its TCRdb copy is limited to in-frame clones, with some not included. The sample records some 63,000 clones, 89% being singletons. The length of the CDR3 is 13 residues. Trimming took off 6 bases at V and 8 bases at J, with 16 bases between the two ends. The germline V gene has CDR1 SGHNT and CDR2 YENEEA. The chain is built from TRBV11-3 and TRBJ1-2; D call uncertain. The clonotype was recovered from an adult who received the AZD1222 COVID-19 vaccine. Source: peripheral blood, taken 28 days after the second AZD1222 dose. Here the CDR3 reads CASRSNHGAGYTF. The CDR3 coding sequence is TGTGCCAGCAGGAGTAACCATGGAGCGGGCTACACCTTC.